Presented here are 2 T cell receptor beta chains from one specimen sequenced in a study of low-dose radiotherapy and immunotherapy resistance in tumors. Time point described: after trial treatment. Treatment in this sample: LDRT plus nivolumab, ipilimumab, low-dose cyclophosphamide and aspirin (RACIN trial). With TRAV- and TRBV-specific primers, first-strand cDNA was made, covering the alpha and beta chains. TCR amplification ran 15 to 25 PCR cycles using constant-region and V-primer adapter primers. A single record per CDR3 protein comes from TCRdb applying MiXCR to the reads. The sample yields 50,000 or so distinct CDR3 sequences, about 23% seen once. The source was PBMCs, collected after low-dose radiotherapy plus immunotherapy. The receptors were sampled from a male donor with prostate cancer.

This clonotype was seen ten or more times. The chain recombines TRBV7-2 with TRBJ2-4, with 14 bases matching TRBD2. The CDR3 totals 16 residues. Per germline, CDR1 SGHTA and CDR2 FQGNSA. V trimming: 4 bases; J trimming: 9 bases; junction bases outside the gene matches: 8. CDR3 in DNA: TGTGCCAGCAGCTCCGCCCTTGGACTAGCGGGGGGCATTCAGTACTTC. This codes for CASSSALGLAGGIQYF.

There are many counts of this clonotype. The V and J genes are TRBV28 and TRBJ2-1, with 7 bases that match TRBD1. There are 16 residues in the CDR3. V was pared by 6 bases and J by 5 bases, with 13 bases of the junction left unmatched. Germline CDR1 reads MDHEN; CDR2 reads SYDVKM. CDR3 nucleotides: TGTGCCAGCAGGTTAACAGGGGCTTCCTTTGACAATGAGCAGTTCTTC. Translation gives CASRLTGASFDNEQFF.